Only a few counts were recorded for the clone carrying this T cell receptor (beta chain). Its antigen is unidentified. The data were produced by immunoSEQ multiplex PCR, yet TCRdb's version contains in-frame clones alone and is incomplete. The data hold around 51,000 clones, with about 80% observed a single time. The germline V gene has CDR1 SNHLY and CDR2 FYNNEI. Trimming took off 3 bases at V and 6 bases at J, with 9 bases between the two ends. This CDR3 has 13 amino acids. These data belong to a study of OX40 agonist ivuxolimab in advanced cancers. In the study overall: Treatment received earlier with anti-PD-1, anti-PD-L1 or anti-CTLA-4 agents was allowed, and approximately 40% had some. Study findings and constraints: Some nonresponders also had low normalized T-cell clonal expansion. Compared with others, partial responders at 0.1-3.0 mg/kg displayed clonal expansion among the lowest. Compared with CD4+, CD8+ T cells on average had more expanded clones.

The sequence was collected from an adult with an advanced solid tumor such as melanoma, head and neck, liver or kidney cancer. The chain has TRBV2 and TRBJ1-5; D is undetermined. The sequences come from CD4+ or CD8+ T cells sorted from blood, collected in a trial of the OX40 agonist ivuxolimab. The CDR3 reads CASSDSRAQPQHF. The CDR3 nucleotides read TGTGCCAGCAGTGACTCTCGGGCTCAGCCCCAGCATTTT. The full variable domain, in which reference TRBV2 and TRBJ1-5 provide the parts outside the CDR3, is EPEVTQTPSHQVTQMGQEVILRCVPISNHLYFYWYRQILGQKVEFLVSFYNNEISEKSEIFDDQFSVERPDGSNFTLKIRSTKLEDSAMYFCASSDSRAQPQHFGDGTRLSIL.